Following are 24 T cell receptor beta chains from one sample sequenced in a study of T cell responses to AZD1222 COVID-19 vaccine. TCRdb keeps only in-frame clones here, not all; method: immunoSEQ multiplex PCR. The table includes more than 60,000 clones, about 85% detected once. This specimen consisted of peripheral blood, obtained on day 0 of AZD1222 vaccination. All receptors derive from an adult in good health.

The chain combines TRBV4-3 with TRBJ2-5, with 8 nucleotides matching TRBD2. Germline CDR1 is LGHNA and CDR2 is YSLEER. With V trimmed by 0 bases and J by 5 bases, 11 bases remained unmatched. The CDR3 covers 17 residues. In DNA form, the CDR3 reads TGCGCCAGCAGCCAAGATCGAGCGGGAGACGGCCCCGAGACCCAGTACTTC. Its protein product is CASSQDRAGDGPETQYF.

This chain links TRBV10-2 with TRBJ2-3; 10 nucleotides align to TRBD2. This CDR3 contains 14 residues. After removal of 6 bases from V and 8 bases from J, the junction contained 8 bases not matched to a gene. The germline gives CDR1 WSHSY, CDR2 SAAADI. In DNA form, the CDR3 reads TGCGCCAGCAGCCAGCTAGCGGGAGTTGGTACGCAGTATTTT. Translated: CASSQLAGVGTQYF.

This rearrangement joins TRBV2 to TRBJ1-1; D ambiguous. CDR3 length: 13 residues. Germline CDR1 SNHLY, CDR2 FYNNEI. V shed 4 bases and J shed 0 bases, with 6 bases lying between them. This chain's CDR3 is CASSGVMNTEAFF. In DNA form, the CDR3 reads TGTGCCAGCAGTGGGGTGATGAACACTGAAGCTTTCTTT.

The chain carries TRBV3-1 (or the pseudogene TRBV3-2) and TRBJ1-1; maybe TRBD1 (5 bases). Trimming pared 2 bases from V and 4 bases from J, leaving 23 bases between. The CDR3 covers 18 residues. Germline loops: CDR1 LGHDT, CDR2 YNNKEL (reference sequence). The CDR3 sequence is CASSQKRWAGRVVTEAFF. In DNA, the CDR3 is TGTGCCAGCAGCCAAAAAAGATGGGCGGGCAGGGTAGTCACTGAAGCTTTCTTT.

This chain joins TRBV29-1 and TRBJ2-7; D remains ambiguous. This CDR3 is built from 12 residues. Germline V CDR1 and CDR2: SQVTM, ANQGSEA. The V and J ends lost 7 bases and 6 bases respectively, with 16 bases between them. The CDR3 loop reads CSGRPTRGEQYF. The CDR3 nucleotides read TGCAGCGGCCGCCCCACAAGAGGCGAGCAGTACTTC.

CDR3 coding DNA: TGTGCCAGCAGCCAATATCAGGGGGCTGACACCGGGGAGCTGTTTTTT. Encoded protein: CASSQYQGADTGELFF. J is TRBJ2-2 and V is TRBV28; 8 nucleotides match TRBD1. CDR3 length: 16 residues. CDR1 is MDHEN and CDR2 is SYDVKM in the germline V gene. V gave up 6 bases and J gave up 3 bases; unmatched junction bases: 9.

The chain has TRBV18 and TRBJ1-5, with a possible D match to TRBD1 (6 bases). Germline V gene data show CDR1 as KGHSH and CDR2 as LQKENI. V lost 4 bases and J lost 3, with 16 bases in between. The CDR3 has 16 amino acids. CDR3 nucleotides: TGTGCCAGCTCACTAGACAGGAGGGCCTACAATCAGCCCCAGCATTTT. It specifies CASSLDRRAYNQPQHF.

The chain links TRBV7-8 to TRBJ1-5; 8 nucleotides line up with TRBD1. The CDR3 consists of 16 residues. V lost 5 bases and J lost 7; bases outside the gene matches: 13. Germline-derived CDR1 and CDR2 are SGHVS and FQNEAQ. This chain's CDR3 is CASSPGRTGRQQPQHF. CDR3 bases: TGTGCCAGCAGCCCAGGCCGGACAGGGCGGCAACAGCCCCAGCATTTT.

The chain links TRBV27 to TRBJ1-1, with no clear D. The germline CDR1 and CDR2 sequences are MNHEY and SMNVEV (reference sequence). The CDR3 runs to 14 residues. Trimming cost V 5 bases and J 4 bases, with 14 bases left between them. Here the CDR3 reads CASSMDYPGTEAFF. CDR3 DNA: TGTGCCAGCAGTATGGACTACCCGGGCACTGAAGCTTTCTTT.

The chain combines TRBV7-6 with TRBJ2-7; D possibly corresponds to TRBD2 (5 bases). This CDR3 region has 14 residues. The germline CDR1 and CDR2 sequences are SGHVS and FNYEAQ. V was shortened by 2 bases and J by 5 bases, with 13 bases between the two germline ends. CDR3 nucleotide sequence: TGTGCCAGCAGCTTATTAGCTGGGAGCGACGAGCAGTACTTC. Translating gives CASSLLAGSDEQYF. The full variable domain, in which reference TRBV7-6 and TRBJ2-7 provide the parts outside the CDR3, is GAGVSQSPRYKVTKRGQDVALRCDPISGHVSLYWYRQALGQGPEFLTYFNYEAQQDKSGLPNDRFSAERPEGSISTLTIQRTEQRDSAMYRCASSLLAGSDEQYFGPGTRLTVT.

This clone was observed a single time. The DNA for the CDR3 is TGTGCCAGCAGCCCACGGGGGTTCGGGGAGCTGTTTTTT. Translating it yields CASSPRGFGELFF. J is TRBJ2-2 and V is TRBV9; TRBD2 is a possible D gene (6 bases). Germline V CDR1 and CDR2: SGDLS, YYNGEE. This CDR3 is 13 amino acids long. Trimming removed 4 bases from V and 7 bases from J, with 11 bases in between.

The chain links TRBV6-5 to TRBJ1-2, with a tentative D call TRBD1 (5 bases). With 5 bases removed from V and 6 bases from J, the gap between germline ends came to 10 bases. Germline assignment: CDR1 MNHEY and CDR2 SVGAGI. This CDR3 is 12 amino acids long. The CDR3, as DNA: TGTGCCAGCAGTCAGGGTGTGAATGGCTACACCTTC. It encodes CASSQGVNGYTF.

V usage is TRBV6-5 and J usage is TRBJ2-7, with 8 bases fitting TRBD2. This CDR3 region has 16 residues. Germline V gives CDR1 MNHEY, CDR2 SVGAGI. The J segment lost 3 bases and the V segment lost 0 bases, leaving 7 bases of the junction unmatched. The CDR3 protein is CASSYSLAGPNYEQYF. DNA for the CDR3: TGTGCCAGCAGTTACTCTTTAGCGGGACCGAACTACGAGCAGTACTTC.

V and J are TRBV18 and TRBJ2-2, with 7 bases that match TRBD1. Germline V gene data show CDR1 as KGHSH and CDR2 as LQKENI. The CDR3 spans 16 residues. V was pared by 2 bases and J by 0 bases, with 3 bases of the junction left unmatched. CDR3 DNA: TGTGCCAGCTCACCAGCAGGGGGAGCGAACACCGGGGAGCTGTTTTTT. Its protein product is CASSPAGGANTGELFF.

The chain has TRBV9 and TRBJ1-2; perhaps TRBD1 as D (6 bases). Germline lookup yields CDR1 SGDLS and CDR2 YYNGEE. CDR3 size: 14 residues. V was trimmed by 3 bases and J by 8 bases, leaving 17 bases between them. In nucleotides, the CDR3 is TGTGCCAGCAGCGCCCGGGGGGCCCAAGTGGGCTACACCTTC. As protein: CASSARGAQVGYTF.

The chain employs TRBV18 and TRBJ2-1; 8 bases match TRBD2. The J segment lost 0 bases and the V segment lost 4 bases, leaving 2 bases of the junction unmatched. CDR3 length: 15 amino acids. The germline V gene has CDR1 KGHSH and CDR2 LQKENI. CDR3 sequence: CASSRTSGSYNEQFF. In nucleotides, the CDR3 is TGTGCCAGCTCACGAACTAGCGGCTCCTACAATGAGCAGTTCTTC.

The genes are TRBV5-1 and TRBJ1-2; D not certain. With 0 bases removed from V and 4 bases from J, the gap between germline ends came to 13 bases. CDR1 and CDR2 from the germline V gene are SGHRS and YFSETQ. The CDR3 covers 15 residues. The CDR3: CASSLAEGGLYGYTF. DNA of the CDR3: TGCGCCAGCAGCTTGGCCGAGGGAGGACTCTATGGCTACACCTTC.

The chain links TRBV19 to TRBJ1-2, with 8 bases matching TRBD1. With 6 bases clipped from V and 4 bases from J, the junction kept 7 bases outside the gene matches. CDR1 is LNHDA and CDR2 is SQIVND in the germline V gene (reference sequence). CDR3 length equals 14 residues. CDR3 in amino acids: CASSPRDRIYGYTF. CDR3 coding DNA: TGTGCCAGTAGCCCCCGGGACAGGATCTATGGCTACACCTTC. The variable domain in full, completed from reference TRBV19 and TRBJ1-2, reads DGGITQSPKYLFRKEGQNVTLSCEQNLNHDAMYWYRQDPGQGLRLIYYSQIVNDFQKGDIAEGYSVSREKKESFPLTVTSAQKNPTAFYLCASSPRDRIYGYTFGSGTRLTVV.

V is TRBV3-1 (or the pseudogene TRBV3-2) and J is TRBJ2-7; weak D call: TRBD2 (5 bases). Trimming stripped 4 bases from V and 6 bases from J, with 13 bases between. CDR1 and CDR2 from the germline V gene are LGHDT and YNNKEL (reference sequence). This CDR3 has 13 amino acids. The CDR3 DNA follows: TGTGCCAGCAGCCCCTGGAGGACTTCCGAGCAGTACTTC. Translated, it gives CASSPWRTSEQYF.

The chain combines TRBV19 with TRBJ1-1; D gene unclear. The CDR3 runs 15 residues. Trimming shortened V by 2 bases and J by 6 bases, and 16 bases separated the two germline ends. In germline, CDR1 is LNHDA, CDR2 SQIVND (reference sequence). The CDR3 DNA follows: TGTGCCAGTAGTATATATTTGATAATTGGCGCTGAAGCTTTCTTT. It codes for CASSIYLIIGAEAFF.

The chain uses TRBV3-1 (or the pseudogene TRBV3-2) and TRBJ2-1, with D tentatively TRBD2 (7 bases). The V gene's germline CDR1 is LGHDT and CDR2 YNNKEL (reference sequence). Trimming pared 6 bases from V and 7 bases from J, leaving 19 bases between. The CDR3 spans 15 residues. CDR3 protein: CASSLRGREINEQFF. CDR3 DNA: TGTGCCAGCAGTCTGCGGGGGCGGGAGATAAATGAGCAGTTCTTC.

This clone was detected only once. The V gene is TRBV6-5, the J gene TRBJ2-7, with 9 bases identical to TRBD2. Germline CDR1 MNHEY, CDR2 SVGAGI. V lost 5 bases and J lost 4; bases outside the gene matches: 9. This CDR3 comprises 15 residues. The CDR3 DNA follows: TGTGCCAGCAGTCCTCGGACCAGCGGGAGGTACGAGCAGTACTTC. It translates to CASSPRTSGRYEQYF.

The J gene is TRBJ2-7, the V gene TRBV7-9; TRBD2 matches 7 bases. CDR3 size: 16 residues. V was pared by 7 bases and J by 5 bases, with 17 bases of the junction left unmatched. Germline V gene sequence: CDR1 SEHNR, CDR2 FQNEAQ (reference sequence). CDR3 residues: CASKKWGREQTDEQYF. CDR3 bases: TGTGCCAGCAAGAAATGGGGGAGGGAGCAAACCGACGAGCAGTACTTC.

This clone was observed a few times. V usage is TRBV6-5 and J usage is TRBJ1-2, with D possibly matching TRBD1 (6 bases). Germline CDR1 MNHEY, CDR2 SVGAGI. CDR3 length: 16 residues. Trimming took off 2 bases at V and 3 bases at J, with 16 bases between the two ends. This chain's CDR3 is CASSYEGQNRDYGYTF. As DNA, the CDR3 is TGTGCCAGCAGTTACGAAGGACAGAACCGGGACTATGGCTACACCTTC.